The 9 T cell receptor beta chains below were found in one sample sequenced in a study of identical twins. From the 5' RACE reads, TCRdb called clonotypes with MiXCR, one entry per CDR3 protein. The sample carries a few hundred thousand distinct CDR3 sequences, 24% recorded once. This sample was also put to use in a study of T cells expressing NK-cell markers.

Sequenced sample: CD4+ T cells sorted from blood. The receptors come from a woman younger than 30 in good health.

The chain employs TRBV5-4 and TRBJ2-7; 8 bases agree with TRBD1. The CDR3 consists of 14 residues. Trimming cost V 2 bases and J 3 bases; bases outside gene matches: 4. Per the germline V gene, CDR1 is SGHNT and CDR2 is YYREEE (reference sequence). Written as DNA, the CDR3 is TGTGCCAGCAGCTTCTTACAGGGGGGCTACGAGCAGTACTTC. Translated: CASSFLQGGYEQYF. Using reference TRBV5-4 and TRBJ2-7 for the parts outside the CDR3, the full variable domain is ETGVTQSPTHLIKTRGQQVTLRCSSQSGHNTVSWYQQALGQGPQFIFQYYREEENGRGNFPPRFSGLQFPNYSSELNVNALELDDSALYLCASSFLQGGYEQYFGPGTRLTVT.

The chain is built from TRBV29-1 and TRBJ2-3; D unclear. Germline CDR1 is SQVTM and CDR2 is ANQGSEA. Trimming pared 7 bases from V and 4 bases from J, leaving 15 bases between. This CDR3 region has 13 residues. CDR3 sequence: CSGGTYGSDTQYF. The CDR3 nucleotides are TGCAGCGGGGGAACTTATGGGTCAGATACGCAGTATTTT.

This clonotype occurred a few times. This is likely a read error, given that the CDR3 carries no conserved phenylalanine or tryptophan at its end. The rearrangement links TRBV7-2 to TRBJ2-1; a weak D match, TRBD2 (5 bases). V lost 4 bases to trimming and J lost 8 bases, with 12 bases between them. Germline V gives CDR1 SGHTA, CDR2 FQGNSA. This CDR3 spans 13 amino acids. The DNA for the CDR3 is TGTGCCAGCAGCTATACTAGTGCTCATGAGCAGTTCGTC. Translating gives CASSYTSAHEQFV.

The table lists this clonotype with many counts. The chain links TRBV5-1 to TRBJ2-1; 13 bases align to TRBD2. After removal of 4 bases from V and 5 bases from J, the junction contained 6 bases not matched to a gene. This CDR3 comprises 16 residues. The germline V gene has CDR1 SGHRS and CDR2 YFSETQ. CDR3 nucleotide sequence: TGCGCCAGCAGCAGCACCGGGACTAGCGGGAACAATGAGCAGTTCTTC. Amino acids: CASSSTGTSGNNEQFF.

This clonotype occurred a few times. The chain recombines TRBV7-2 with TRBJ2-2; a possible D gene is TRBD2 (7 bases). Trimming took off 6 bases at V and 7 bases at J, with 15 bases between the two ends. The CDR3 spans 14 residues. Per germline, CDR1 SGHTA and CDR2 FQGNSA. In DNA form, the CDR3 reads TGTGCCAGCAGTAAAGGGGGGGGCGGCGGGGAGCTGTTTTTT. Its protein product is CASSKGGGGGELFF.

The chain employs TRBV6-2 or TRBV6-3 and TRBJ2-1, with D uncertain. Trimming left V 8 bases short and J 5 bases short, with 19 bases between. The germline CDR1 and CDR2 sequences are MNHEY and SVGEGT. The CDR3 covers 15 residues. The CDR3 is CASVFRVPGDNEQFF. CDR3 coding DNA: TGTGCCAGCGTATTCCGGGTTCCTGGGGACAATGAGCAGTTCTTC.

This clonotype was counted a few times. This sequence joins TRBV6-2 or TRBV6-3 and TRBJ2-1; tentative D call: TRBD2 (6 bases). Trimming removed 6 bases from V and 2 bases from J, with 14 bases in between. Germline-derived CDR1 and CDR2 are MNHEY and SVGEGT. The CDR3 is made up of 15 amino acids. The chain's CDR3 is CASSRLADPYNEQFF. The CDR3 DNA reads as TGTGCCAGCAGCCGCTTAGCGGATCCCTACAATGAGCAGTTCTTC.

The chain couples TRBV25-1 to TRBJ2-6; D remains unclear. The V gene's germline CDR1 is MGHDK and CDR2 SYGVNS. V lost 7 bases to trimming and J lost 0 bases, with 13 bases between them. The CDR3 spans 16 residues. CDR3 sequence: CASTVGGFSGANVLTF. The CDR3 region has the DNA TGTGCCAGCACGGTGGGTGGATTCTCTGGGGCCAACGTCCTGACTTTC.

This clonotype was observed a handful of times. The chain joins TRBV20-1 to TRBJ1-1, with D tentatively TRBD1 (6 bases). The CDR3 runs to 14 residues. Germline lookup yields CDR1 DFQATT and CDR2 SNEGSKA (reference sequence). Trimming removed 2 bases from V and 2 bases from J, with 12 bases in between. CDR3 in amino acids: CSARSGTRNTEAFF. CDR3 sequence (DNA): TGCAGTGCTAGATCCGGGACAAGAAACACTGAAGCTTTCTTT.